This T cell receptor beta chain was sequenced in a study of blood T cell repertoires in COVID-19. The trim removed 1 base at V and 1 base at J, leaving 9 bases unmatched. Germline CDR1 SGHAT, CDR2 FQNNGV. There are 18 residues in the CDR3. TCRdb keeps only in-frame clones here, not all; method: immunoSEQ multiplex PCR. This sample has 450,000 to 500,000 clones, with around 85% found just once. Sequenced sample: PBMCs or T cells enriched from blood (not recorded which). The TCR was taken from a woman in her sixties who had recovered from COVID-19. The J gene is TRBJ2-3, the V gene TRBV11-2; 9 nucleotides align to TRBD2. The CDR3 loop reads CASSLGASGVAGTDTQYF. The CDR3 region has the DNA TGTGCCAGCAGCTTAGGGGCTAGCGGGGTCGCGGGCACAGATACGCAGTATTTT.